This entry lists 22 T cell receptor beta chains sequenced from one sample in a study of tumor and adjacent non-tumor tissue in lung cancer. The template was RNA from unsorted bulk tissue. More than 3 cm separated this lung sample from the edge of the tumor. A modified ARM-PCR protocol with three rounds of nested PCR amplified TCRbeta. TCRdb reanalysed the multiplex PCR reads using MiXCR and keeps one entry per CDR3 protein. The sample has around 99,000 distinct CDR3 sequences, about 61% seen once. Source material: distant non-tumor lung tissue. The origin of the receptors is a man between 60 and 75 years old with non-small cell lung cancer.

Note on this clonotype: Just one base apart from a much larger clone, this may be a read error. The chain uses TRBV30 and TRBJ2-6; D is unclear. The germline gives CDR1 GTSNPN, CDR2 SVGIG (reference sequence). The CDR3 extends over 13 amino acids. CDR3 sequence (DNA): TGTGTCTGGTCGGATCCTGGGGCCAACGTCCTGACTTTC. Translation: CVWSDPGANVLTF.

Regarding this clonotype: Possible read error: a much larger clone is one base away. The CDR3 does not close with the conserved phenylalanine or tryptophan, likely indicating a read error. The V gene is TRBV12-3 or TRBV12-4, the J gene TRBJ1-5; D not resolved. V was pared by 2 bases and J by 7 bases, with 12 bases between. The CDR3 is 14 amino acids. The CDR3 spells CASSLKMGTQPQHS. The CDR3 DNA is TGTGCCAGCAGTTTAAAAATGGGAACACAGCCCCAGCATTCT.

This chain connects TRBV5-4 to TRBJ1-2; no reliable D call. Germline CDR1 and CDR2: SGHNT and YYREEE (reference sequence). The CDR3 loop spans 16 amino acids. Trimming removed 0 bases from V and 4 bases from J, with 16 bases in between. The CDR3 here is CASSLDPPDPIYGYTF. Written as DNA, the CDR3 is TGTGCCAGCAGCTTGGACCCCCCGGACCCGATCTATGGCTACACCTTC.

As regards this clonotype: Germline and junction disagree at one end, which may indicate a read error. J is TRBJ2-7 and V is TRBV5-1, with 8 bases lining up with TRBD1. CDR3 length equals 16 residues. Germline V gene data show CDR1 as SGHRS and CDR2 as YFSETQ. This CDR3 reads CASSSQGALQSYVQYF. The CDR3 DNA is TGCGCCAGCAGCTCCCAGGGGGCTCTTCAATCCTACGTGCAGTACTTC.

The table lists this clonotype with many counts. This CDR3 is CASFPRLGSGANVLTF. The CDR3 region has the DNA TGTGCCAGCTTTCCTCGTCTGGGGTCTGGGGCCAACGTCCTGACTTTC. The rearrangement links TRBV6-2 or TRBV6-3 to TRBJ2-6; D remains unclear. Germline V gene sequence: CDR1 MNHEY, CDR2 SVGEGT. The CDR3 is 16 residues long. The V end lost 8 bases, the J end lost 1 base, and 15 bases lay between the germline ends.

Note on this clonotype: Since no conserved phenylalanine or tryptophan closes the CDR3, a read error is the likely cause. No DNA is shown, since the ends of the CDR3 on it are uncertain; the CDR3 is the one TCRdb lists. The gene calls are TRBV12-3 or TRBV12-4 and TRBJ1-1. 12 amino acids form the CDR3, both terminal residues included. The CDR3 is CASSRRNTEASS.

A note on this clonotype: This CDR3 fails to terminate in the conserved phenylalanine or tryptophan, so it likely reflects a read error. The rearrangement uses TRBV28 and TRBJ2-7, with 7 bases fitting TRBD2. The CDR3 loop spans 14 amino acids. Germline CDR1 and CDR2: MDHEN and SYDVKM. V trimming: 8 bases; J trimming: 4 bases; junction bases outside the gene matches: 11. This CDR3 is CASGISGGIYEQYY. The DNA of the CDR3 is TGTGCCAGCGGGATCTCGGGAGGTATATACGAGCAGTACTAC.

Notes on this clonotype: A read error may be the cause here, since a much bigger clone is one base away. The CDR3 is CASSYVAGRTASYEQYF. The CDR3, as DNA: TGTGCCAGCAGTTACGTTGCTGGAAGGACTGCCTCCTACGAGCAGTACTTC. The chain has TRBV6-2 or TRBV6-3 and TRBJ2-7, with a tentative D call TRBD2 (5 bases). Germline CDR1 MNHEY, CDR2 SVGEGT. The CDR3 extends over 17 amino acids. V was clipped by 2 bases and J by 0 bases, with 17 bases between them.

This clonotype was observed a few times. The chain carries TRBV20-1 and TRBJ1-1; D might be TRBD1 (5 bases). The CDR3 spans 14 residues. CDR1 is DFQATT and CDR2 is SNEGSKA in the germline V gene (reference sequence). With 0 bases removed from V and 11 bases from J, the gap between germline ends came to 19 bases. CDR3 in DNA: TGCAGTGCTAGAGATGCAGGGAGGGGTTCATCGGCTTTCTTT. As protein: CSARDAGRGSSAFF.

This chain joins TRBV5-4 and TRBJ2-7; no clear D gene. The CDR3 covers 13 residues. Germline V gene sequence: CDR1 SGHNT, CDR2 YYREEE (reference sequence). CDR3 amino acids: CLSSLVATPQEYF. CDR3 nucleotides: TGTCTCAGCAGCTTGGTGGCGACCCCTCAGGAGTACTTC.

Turning to this clonotype: Since a much larger clone is just one base distant, this may be a read error. This sequence joins TRBV20-1 and TRBJ1-5, with 7 bases identical to TRBD1. The closer fit of TRBJ2-3 to the DNA end suggests the J call may be wrong. The CDR3 is 14 amino acids. Germline loops: CDR1 DFQATT, CDR2 SNEGSKA (reference sequence). CDR3 region: CSARVPGGNQPQYF. CDR3 DNA: TGCAGTGCTAGAGTTCCAGGGGGAAATCAGCCCCAGTATTTT.

In its sample, this clonotype was seen once. Because it lacks the conserved phenylalanine or tryptophan at the end, this CDR3 is likely a read error. No DNA is shown, since the ends of the CDR3 on it are uncertain; the CDR3 is the one TCRdb lists. The genes are TRBV11-1 and TRBJ2-3. The CDR3 length is 14 residues, termini included. The germline CDR1 and CDR2 sequences are SGHAT and FQDESV (reference sequence). The CDR3 reads CASSPSSRTNTRYC.

With regard to this clonotype: Sequence at one end of the junction differs from germline and may be a read error. The J gene is TRBJ2-1, the V gene TRBV29-1; 16 bases align to TRBD2. This CDR3 spans 19 amino acids. Germline assignment: CDR1 SQVTM and CDR2 ANQGSEA. This CDR3 is CNVEGGTSGRVIGYNEQFF. Written as DNA, the CDR3 is TGCAACGTTGAAGGCGGGACTAGCGGGAGGGTAATTGGTTACAATGAGCAGTTCTTC.

V gene TRBV29-1 combines with J gene TRBJ2-3; the D gene could be TRBD1 or TRBD2 (6 bases each). The CDR3 extends over 11 amino acids. Germline loops: CDR1 SQVTM, CDR2 ANQGSEA. CDR3 protein: CGAQRGDAQYF. As DNA, the CDR3 is TGCGGCGCCCAGAGGGGGGATGCGCAGTATTTT.

In the case of this clonotype: One end of the junction fails to match germline, which may point to a read error. This rearrangement joins TRBV12-3 or TRBV12-4 to TRBJ1-1, with D unclear. This CDR3 comprises 14 residues. The CDR3 region has the DNA TGTGCCAACAGTTTTTCGGGCGGGAGCACTGAAGTTTTCTTT. It codes for CANSFSGGSTEVFF.

Note on this clonotype: One end of the junction varies from germline; a read error may be responsible. The chain couples TRBV29-1 to TRBJ2-6; D could derive from TRBD1 or TRBD2 (5 bases each). Germline V gene lookup returns CDR1 SQVTM and CDR2 ANQGSEA. The length of the CDR3 is 14 residues. The CDR3 is CSVGIGIGADVLTF. In DNA, the CDR3 is TGCAGCGTCGGGATAGGGATAGGGGCCGACGTCCTGACTTTC.

This clonotype has more than one count but fewer than ten. The chain carries TRBV11-3 and TRBJ2-2; TRBD1 aligns across 9 bases. CDR1 is SGHNT and CDR2 is YENEEA in the germline V gene. The CDR3 spans 17 residues. The J segment lost 7 bases and the V segment lost 8 bases, leaving 17 bases of the junction unmatched. The CDR3 coding sequence is TGTGCCAGCGCCAGGCCCCCCTTACAGGGGGCTGTCGGGGAGCTGTTTTTT. Amino acid sequence: CASARPPLQGAVGELFF. Full variable domain (missing parts from reference TRBV11-3 and TRBJ2-2): EAGVVQSPRYKIIEKKQPVAFWCNPISGHNTLYWYLQNLGQGPELLIRYENEEAVDDSQLPKDRFSAERLKGVDSTLKIQPAELGDSAVYLCASARPPLQGAVGELFFGEGSRLTVL.

This clonotype was recorded at least ten times. The chain has TRBV6-6 and TRBJ2-1; tentatively, D is TRBD2 (6 bases). V dropped 6 bases and J dropped 13 bases, with 16 bases sitting between them. CDR1 is MNHNY and CDR2 is SVGAGI in the germline V gene (reference sequence). The CDR3 covers 12 residues. CDR3 nucleotide sequence: TGTGCCAGCAGCCCGACCCAGGGACTCCAGTTCTTC. This sequence encodes CASSPTQGLQFF.

Comments on this clonotype: One end of the junction is discordant with germline, which a read error may explain. The V call is TRBV6-5, the J call TRBJ2-1; TRBD2 matches 9 bases. Germline V gene sequence: CDR1 MNHEY, CDR2 SVGAGI. The CDR3 is 18 amino acids. CDR3 loop: CASSKGLAPPHSYDEQFF. The CDR3, as DNA: TGTGCCAGCAGTAAGGGACTAGCCCCTCCTCACTCCTACGATGAGCAGTTCTTC.

With respect to this clonotype: This clone may be a read error of a much larger clone one base away. V usage is TRBV6-6 and J usage is TRBJ2-5; perhaps TRBD1 as D (7 bases). The V and J ends lost 0 bases and 5 bases respectively, with 16 bases between them. This CDR3 comprises 16 residues. Germline V CDR1 and CDR2: MNHNY, SVGAGI (reference sequence). The CDR3 protein is CASSYSTQGTGETQYF. Here the CDR3 DNA reads TGTGCCAGCAGTTACTCGACACAGGGGACTGGGGAGACCCAGTACTTC.

The chain couples TRBV12-3 or TRBV12-4 to TRBJ2-7; 10 positions agree with TRBD1. Trimming took 5 bases from V and 6 from J; bases not matched to a gene: 4. The CDR3 is 13 residues long. The DNA for the CDR3 is TGTGCCAGCAGTCCCTGGACAGGGGGCGAGCAGTACTTC. Its protein product is CASSPWTGGEQYF.

Worth noting for this clonotype: A junction end diverges from the germline sequence, so it may reflect a read error. The V gene is TRBV11-2, the J gene TRBJ2-3; D may be TRBD2 (7 bases). The CDR3 is made up of 17 amino acids. Per germline, CDR1 SGHAT and CDR2 FQNNGV. CDR3 DNA sequence: TGTGCCGGCAGCTCCAGGGTTGGCGGGGGCAGCACAGATACGCAGTATTTT. Its protein is CAGSSRVGGGSTDTQYF.